Included here is one TCR beta chain sequence, with context. In the original analysis: Estimation of nucleated cell counts relied on the amplification of reference gene primers. Sequencing was performed with immunoSEQ multiplex PCR; in TCRdb, only in-frame clones are kept and a portion is missing. That table gives V, J and clone size, and the DNA gave D and trimming. The table has 22,000 or so clones, about 88% seen once. Unmatched junction bases numbered 5, after V lost 4 bases and J lost 1 base. Germline V gene lookup returns CDR1 LNHDA and CDR2 SQIVND (reference sequence). CDR3 size: 15 residues. The data were obtained in a study of blood T cell repertoires in COVID-19. Study as a whole: The analysed material was cDNA or gDNA that came from T cells, B-cell-depleted T cells, or PBMCs.

The sequenced sample was peripheral blood. The J gene is TRBJ1-1, the V gene TRBV19; TRBD1 agrees at 8 bases. The TCR sequence derives from a human donor in a cohort sampled during active COVID-19. The donor label of this sample is uncertain. Here the CDR3 reads CASSTGQGGNTEAFF. As DNA, the CDR3 is TGTGCCAGTAGTACTGGACAGGGCGGGAACACTGAAGCTTTCTTT. The variable domain in full, completed from reference TRBV19 and TRBJ1-1, reads DGGITQSPKYLFRKEGQNVTLSCEQNLNHDAMYWYRQDPGQGLRLIYYSQIVNDFQKGDIAEGYSVSREKKESFPLTVTSAQKNPTAFYLCASSTGQGGNTEAFFGQGTRLTVV.